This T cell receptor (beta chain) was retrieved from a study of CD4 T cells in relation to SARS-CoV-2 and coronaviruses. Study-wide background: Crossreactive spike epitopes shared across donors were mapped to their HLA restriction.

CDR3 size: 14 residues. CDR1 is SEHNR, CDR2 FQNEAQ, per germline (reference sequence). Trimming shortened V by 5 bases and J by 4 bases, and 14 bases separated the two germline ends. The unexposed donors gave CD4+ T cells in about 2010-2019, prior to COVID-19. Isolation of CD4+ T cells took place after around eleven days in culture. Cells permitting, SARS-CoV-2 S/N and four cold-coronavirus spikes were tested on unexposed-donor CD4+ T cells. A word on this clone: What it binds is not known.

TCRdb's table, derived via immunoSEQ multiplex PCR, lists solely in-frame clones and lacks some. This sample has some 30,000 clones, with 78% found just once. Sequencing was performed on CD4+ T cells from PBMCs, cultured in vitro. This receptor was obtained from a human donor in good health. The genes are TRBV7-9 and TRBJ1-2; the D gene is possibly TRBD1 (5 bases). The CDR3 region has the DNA TGTGCCAGCAGCCAGGGTGGGGTGAGCTATGGCTACACCTTC. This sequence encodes CASSQGGVSYGYTF. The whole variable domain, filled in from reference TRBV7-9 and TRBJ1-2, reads DTGVSQNPRHKITKRGQNVTFRCDPISEHNRLYWYRQTLGQGPEFLTYFQNEAQLEKSRLLSDRFSAERPKGSFSTLEIQRTEQGDSAMYLCASSQGGVSYGYTFGSGTRLTVV.